This T cell receptor beta chain was found in a study of T-cell reconstitution after alpha-beta-depleted transplantation in children (dated by TCRdb to 2015 to 2016). For the wider study: Using TCR repertoire profiling, the study followed T-cell immune reconstitution in a quantitative way in children after TCRalphabeta/CD19-depleted allogeneic hematopoietic cell transplantation.

The receptor library was made with PCR. Sequencing was carried out with an Illumina HiSeq 2500. TCR library preparation used molecular barcoding, with unique molecular identifiers applied to normalize quantification of the TCRbeta repertoire. TCRdb redid the processing of the public reads, applying fastp at Q25 and MiXCR, and retained in-frame beta chains. When rows share a CDR3 protein, they turn into one entry using the most common DNA and genes. The sample records roughly 500,000 distinct CDR3 sequences, approximately 16% of which are singletons. Roughly 3.3% of the sample lies in the top ten. Concerning this clonotype: The antigen it recognizes is unknown. No quality values exist for individual bases; no much larger clone is one base distant.

Taken from the germline V gene (reference sequence), the CDR1 and CDR2 loops are DFQATT and SNEGSKA. V is shortened by 1 base, J by 2 bases, and the region joining them spans 12 bases. The CDR3 goes from the cysteine to the phenylalanine over 14 residues. Only the CDR3 part of the read is kept: 42 bases, read in frame from the first base. This TCR was sampled from a human donor who donated a stem cell graft to a child with acute lymphoblastic leukemia. The receptor chain draws on TRBV20-1 and TRBJ2-7; the D call could be TRBD1 or TRBD2, with each sharing 5 bases. Here the sequenced sample was PBMCs from the stem cell graft donor, taken from the stem cell graft. The CDR3 protein sequence reads: CSARARDRTYEQYF. The nucleotide sequence is given as TGCAGTGCTAGAGCCCGGGACCGCACCTACGAGCAGTACTTC.